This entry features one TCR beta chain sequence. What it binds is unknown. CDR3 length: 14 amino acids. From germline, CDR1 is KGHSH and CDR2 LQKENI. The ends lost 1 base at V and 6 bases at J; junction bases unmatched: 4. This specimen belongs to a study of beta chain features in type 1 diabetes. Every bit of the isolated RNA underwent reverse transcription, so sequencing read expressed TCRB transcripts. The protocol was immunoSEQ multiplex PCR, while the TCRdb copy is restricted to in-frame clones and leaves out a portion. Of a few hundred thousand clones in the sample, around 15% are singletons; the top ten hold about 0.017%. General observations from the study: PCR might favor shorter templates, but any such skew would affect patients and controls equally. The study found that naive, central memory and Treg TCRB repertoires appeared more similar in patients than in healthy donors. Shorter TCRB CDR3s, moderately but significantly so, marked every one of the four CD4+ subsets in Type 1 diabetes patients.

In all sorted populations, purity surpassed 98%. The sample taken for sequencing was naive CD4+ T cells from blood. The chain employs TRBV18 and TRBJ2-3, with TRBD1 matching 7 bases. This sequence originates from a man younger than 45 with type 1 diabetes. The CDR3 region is CASSPRQGLDTQYF. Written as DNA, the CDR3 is TGTGCCAGCTCACCACGACAGGGTTTGGATACGCAGTATTTT.